This entry concerns a single T cell receptor beta chain. Its antigen is not known. Vbeta (60) and Jbeta (13) primers were used in the PCR. Only in-frame clones appear in the TCRdb table, and some are missing; sequencing was by immunoSEQ multiplex PCR. The data hold about 150,000 clones, with about 80% observed a single time. This CDR3 spans 15 amino acids. V lost 0 bases and J lost 13; bases outside the gene matches: 8. The germline gives CDR1 MNHEY, CDR2 SMNVEV (reference sequence). This sample was taken from a study of cytomegalovirus exposure and HLA in healthy donors. Points from the study as a whole: Many donors shared some public TCRs, even though most TCR sequences were rare. Cytomegalovirus status was reportedly diagnosed by the classifier with high specificity and sensitivity.

The sequence was collected from a middle-aged man in good health and CMV-seropositive. Sequencing was done on a sample of PBMCs. J is TRBJ2-1 and V is TRBV27, with TRBD2 identical over 11 bases. The CDR3 sequence is CASSLSTSGISFQFF. The DNA of the CDR3 is TGTGCCAGCAGTTTATCGACTAGCGGGATAAGTTTTCAGTTCTTC.